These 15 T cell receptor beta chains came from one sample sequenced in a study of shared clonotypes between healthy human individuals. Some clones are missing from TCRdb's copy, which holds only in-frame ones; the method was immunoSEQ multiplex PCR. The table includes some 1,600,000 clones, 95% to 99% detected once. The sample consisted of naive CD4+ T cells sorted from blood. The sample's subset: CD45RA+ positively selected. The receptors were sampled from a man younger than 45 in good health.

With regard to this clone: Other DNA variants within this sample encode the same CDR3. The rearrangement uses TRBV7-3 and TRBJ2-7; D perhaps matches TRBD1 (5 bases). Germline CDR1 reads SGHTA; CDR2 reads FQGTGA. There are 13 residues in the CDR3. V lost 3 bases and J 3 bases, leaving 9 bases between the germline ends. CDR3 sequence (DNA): TGTGCCAGCAGCTTGGGGCCGAGCTACGAGCAGTACTTC. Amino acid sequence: CASSLGPSYEQYF.

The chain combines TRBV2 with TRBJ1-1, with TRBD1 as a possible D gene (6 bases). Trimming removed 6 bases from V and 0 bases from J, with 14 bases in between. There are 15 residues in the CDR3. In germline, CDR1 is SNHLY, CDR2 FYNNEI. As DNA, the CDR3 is TGTGCCAGCAGCACCCCGGGGGGCATGAACACTGAAGCTTTCTTT. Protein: CASSTPGGMNTEAFF.

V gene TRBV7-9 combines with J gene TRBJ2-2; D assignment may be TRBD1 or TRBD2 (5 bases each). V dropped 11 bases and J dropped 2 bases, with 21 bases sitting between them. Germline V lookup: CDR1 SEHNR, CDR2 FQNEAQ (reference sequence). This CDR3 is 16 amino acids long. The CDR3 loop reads CAGYAPGLTNTGELFF. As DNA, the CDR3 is TGTGCCGGTTACGCACCGGGGCTCACTAACACCGGGGAGCTGTTTTTT.

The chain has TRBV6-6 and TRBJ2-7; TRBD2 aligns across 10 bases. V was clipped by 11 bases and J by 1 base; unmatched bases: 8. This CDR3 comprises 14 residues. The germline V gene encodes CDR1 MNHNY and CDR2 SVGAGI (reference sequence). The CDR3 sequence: CAVHSGRLSYEQYF. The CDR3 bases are TGTGCCGTCCATAGCGGGAGGTTATCCTACGAGCAGTACTTC.

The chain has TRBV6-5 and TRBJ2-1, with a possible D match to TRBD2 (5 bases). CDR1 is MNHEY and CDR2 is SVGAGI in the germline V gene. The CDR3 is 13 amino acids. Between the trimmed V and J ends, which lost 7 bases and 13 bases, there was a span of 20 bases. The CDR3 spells CASNERRADEQFF. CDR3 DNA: TGTGCCAGCAACGAGCGGCGGGCCGACGAACAGTTCTTC.

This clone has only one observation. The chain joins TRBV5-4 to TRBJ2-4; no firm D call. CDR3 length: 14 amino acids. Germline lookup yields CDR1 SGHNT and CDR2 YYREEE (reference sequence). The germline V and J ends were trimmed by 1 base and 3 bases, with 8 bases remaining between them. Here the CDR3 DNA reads TGTGCCAGCAGCTTGTCAGGAGTCAAAAACATTCAGTACTTC. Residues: CASSLSGVKNIQYF. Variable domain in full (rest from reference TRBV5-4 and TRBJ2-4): ETGVTQSPTHLIKTRGQQVTLRCSSQSGHNTVSWYQQALGQGPQFIFQYYREEENGRGNFPPRFSGLQFPNYSSELNVNALELDDSALYLCASSLSGVKNIQYFGAGTRLSVL.

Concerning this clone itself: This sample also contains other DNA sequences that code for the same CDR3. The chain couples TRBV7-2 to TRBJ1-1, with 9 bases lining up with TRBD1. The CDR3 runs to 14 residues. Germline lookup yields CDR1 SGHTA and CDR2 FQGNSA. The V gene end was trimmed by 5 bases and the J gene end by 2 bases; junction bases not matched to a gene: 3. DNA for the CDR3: TGTGCCAGCAGCGTGGACAGGGGTAACACTGAAGCTTTCTTT. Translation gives CASSVDRGNTEAFF.

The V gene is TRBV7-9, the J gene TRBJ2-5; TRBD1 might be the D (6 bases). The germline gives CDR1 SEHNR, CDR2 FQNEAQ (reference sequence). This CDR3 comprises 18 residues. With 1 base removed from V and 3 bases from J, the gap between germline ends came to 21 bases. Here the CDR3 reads CASSLGTHRVKREETQYF. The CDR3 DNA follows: TGTGCCAGCAGCTTAGGGACCCACAGGGTGAAAAGGGAAGAGACCCAGTACTTC.

CDR3 in amino acids: CASYPGPYSNQPQHF. The CDR3 bases are TGTGCCTCCTACCCCGGACCTTATAGCAATCAGCCCCAGCATTTT. The chain is built from TRBV6-1 and TRBJ1-5; no clear D gene. Trimming took off 11 bases at V and 0 bases at J, with 17 bases between the two ends. Germline V gene data show CDR1 as MNHNS and CDR2 as SASEGT. The CDR3 consists of 15 residues.

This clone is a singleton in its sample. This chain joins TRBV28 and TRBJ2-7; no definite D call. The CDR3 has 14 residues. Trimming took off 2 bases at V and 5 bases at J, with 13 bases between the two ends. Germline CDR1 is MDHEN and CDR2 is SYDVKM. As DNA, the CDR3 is TGTGCCAGCAGTTTAAAGCGCCTCGGCGACGAGCAGTACTTC. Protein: CASSLKRLGDEQYF.

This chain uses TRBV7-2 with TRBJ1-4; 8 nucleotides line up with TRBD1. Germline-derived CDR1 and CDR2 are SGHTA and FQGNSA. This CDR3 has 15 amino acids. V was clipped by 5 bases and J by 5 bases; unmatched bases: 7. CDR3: CASSRGGQANEKLFF. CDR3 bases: TGTGCCAGCAGCCGGGGGGGACAGGCGAATGAAAAACTGTTTTTT.

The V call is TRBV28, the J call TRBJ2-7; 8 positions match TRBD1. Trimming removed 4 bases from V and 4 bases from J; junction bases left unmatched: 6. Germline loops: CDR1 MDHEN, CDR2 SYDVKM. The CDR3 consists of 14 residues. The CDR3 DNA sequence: TGTGCCAGCAGTTCGACCGGGACAGGTTACGAGCAGTACTTC. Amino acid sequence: CASSSTGTGYEQYF.

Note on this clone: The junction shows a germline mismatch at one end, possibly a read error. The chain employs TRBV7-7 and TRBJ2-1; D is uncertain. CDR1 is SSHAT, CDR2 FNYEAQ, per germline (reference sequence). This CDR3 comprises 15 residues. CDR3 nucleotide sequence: TGTGCTAGCAGCTTTTGCGGTTTGCCCTACAATGAGCAGTTCTTC. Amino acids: CASSFCGLPYNEQFF.

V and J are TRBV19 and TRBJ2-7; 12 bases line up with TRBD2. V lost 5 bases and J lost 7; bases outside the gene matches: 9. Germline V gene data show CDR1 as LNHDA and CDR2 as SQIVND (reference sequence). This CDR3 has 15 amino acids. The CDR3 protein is CASSDPSGRAGEQYF. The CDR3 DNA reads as TGTGCCAGTAGTGATCCTAGCGGGAGGGCCGGGGAGCAGTACTTC.

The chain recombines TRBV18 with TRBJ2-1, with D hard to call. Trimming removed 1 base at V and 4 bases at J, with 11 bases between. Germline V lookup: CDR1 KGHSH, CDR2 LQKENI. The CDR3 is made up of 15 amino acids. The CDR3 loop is CASSPLGQSYNEQFF. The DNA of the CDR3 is TGTGCCAGCTCACCACTGGGTCAGTCATACAATGAGCAGTTCTTC.